Each of the 19 T cell receptor beta chains below was sequenced from the same sample in a study of shared clonotypes between healthy human individuals. The naive CD8 subset, CD45RO-negative cells positively selected for CCR7, excluded terminally differentiated effector memory CD45RA+ cells. Repertoires were generated with immunoSEQ multiplex PCR, while TCRdb's copy carries only in-frame clones and drops some. This table holds over 2,000,000 clones, just under 95% found once. The specimen was naive CD8+ T cells from PBMCs. These receptors originate from a man between 18 and 35 years old in good health. Some clones in this sample may be carry-over from other donors' samples.

The V call is TRBV6-6, the J call TRBJ2-1; D remains unclear. Germline CDR1 is MNHNY and CDR2 is SVGAGI (reference sequence). The CDR3 covers 14 residues. V lost 5 bases and J lost 0, with 8 bases in between. The CDR3 spells CASSLSDSYNEQFF. In nucleotides, the CDR3 is TGTGCCAGCAGTCTCTCGGACTCCTACAATGAGCAGTTCTTC.

This clone appeared once. The chain carries TRBV28 and TRBJ1-2, with 11 bases that match TRBD1. Trimming took 4 bases from V and 7 from J; bases not matched to a gene: 20. CDR3 length equals 19 residues. In germline, CDR1 is MDHEN, CDR2 SYDVKM. CDR3 sequence reads: CASSSPPSRFGQGAFGYTF. The CDR3 nucleotides read TGTGCCAGCAGTTCCCCCCCGTCGCGCTTCGGACAGGGGGCTTTTGGCTACACCTTC.

The rearrangement joins TRBV12-2 to TRBJ2-6; the D segment call TRBD1 is taken from the table without a DNA check. TRBV12-2 is designated a pseudogene. The CDR3 runs to 17 residues. The DNA of the CDR3 is TGTGCAAGTCGCTTAGCGACAGGGGGCTCTGGGGCCAACGTCCTGACTTTC. This gives the protein CASRLATGGSGANVLTF.

The gene calls are TRBV7-8 and TRBJ2-1; D gene unclear. The ends were cut back, 3 bases at V and 3 bases at J, with 9 bases in the middle. There are 14 residues in the CDR3. In germline, CDR1 is SGHVS, CDR2 FQNEAQ. CDR3 nucleotides: TGTGCCAGCAGCTTTTTAGCTGACTACAATGAGCAGTTCTTC. Its protein product is CASSFLADYNEQFF.

V usage is TRBV27 and J usage is TRBJ1-5; no reliable D call. CDR3 size: 14 residues. V lost 3 bases, J lost 6 bases, and 12 bases lay in between. Germline CDR1 reads MNHEY; CDR2 reads SMNVEV (reference sequence). In DNA, the CDR3 is TGTGCCAGCAGTTTCGTGGGGTCAAGTCAGCCCCAGCATTTT. Protein sequence: CASSFVGSSQPQHF.

This chain connects TRBV9 to TRBJ2-2; 7 nucleotides line up with TRBD2. The CDR3 sequence is 16 residues long. Germline loops: CDR1 SGDLS, CDR2 YYNGEE. Trimming at V came to 0 bases and at J to 0 bases, leaving 2 bases not matched to a gene. The CDR3 is CASSVERGPNTGELFF. Written as DNA, the CDR3 is TGTGCCAGCAGCGTAGAGCGGGGACCGAACACCGGGGAGCTGTTTTTT.

The genes are TRBV7-9 and TRBJ1-2; D ambiguous. Deletions cut 1 base from V and 4 bases from J, with 13 bases between. Germline values: CDR1 SEHNR, CDR2 FQNEAQ (reference sequence). The CDR3 spans 15 residues. CDR3 in DNA: TGTGCCAGCAGCTTAGGTCTTACAAGCGTCTATGGCTACACCTTC. Protein sequence: CASSLGLTSVYGYTF. Complete variable domain (other parts from reference TRBV7-9 and TRBJ1-2): DTGVSQNPRHKITKRGQNVTFRCDPISEHNRLYWYRQTLGQGPEFLTYFQNEAQLEKSRLLSDRFSAERPKGSFSTLEIQRTEQGDSAMYLCASSLGLTSVYGYTFGSGTRLTVV.

Note on this clone: This CDR3 is also generated by other DNA sequences in the sample. CDR3 sequence reads: CASSLSSGSSYNEQFF. The CDR3 region has the DNA TGTGCCAGCAGTTTATCAAGCGGAAGCTCCTACAATGAGCAGTTCTTC. This chain links TRBV27 with TRBJ2-1, with D tentatively TRBD2 (5 bases). The CDR3 runs 16 residues. Per the germline V gene, CDR1 is MNHEY and CDR2 is SMNVEV (reference sequence). V gave up 0 bases and J gave up 0 bases, with 9 bases separating them.

This chain links TRBV7-9 with TRBJ2-7; TRBD1 aligns across 8 bases. The CDR3 is made up of 16 amino acids. Trimming removed 4 bases from V and 1 base from J; junction bases left unmatched: 9. Germline V gene data show CDR1 as SEHNR and CDR2 as FQNEAQ (reference sequence). The CDR3 nucleotides are TGTGCCAGCAGCTCCCCGGGGCAGGGGGCATCCTACGAGCAGTACTTC. Amino acid sequence: CASSSPGQGASYEQYF.

This chain uses TRBV28 with TRBJ1-5; D call uncertain. This CDR3 is built from 14 residues. V gave up 4 bases and J gave up 9 bases, with 16 bases separating them. In germline, CDR1 is MDHEN, CDR2 SYDVKM. Here the CDR3 DNA reads TGTGCCAGCAGTTCGGTCCTCTTCACATCGCCCCAGCATTTT. It specifies CASSSVLFTSPQHF.

The chain recombines TRBV6-6 with TRBJ2-3; D is uncertain. The CDR3 sequence is 14 residues long. Trimming shortened V by 2 bases and J by 3 bases, and 9 bases separated the two germline ends. The germline gives CDR1 MNHNY, CDR2 SVGAGI (reference sequence). Written as DNA, the CDR3 is TGTGCCAGCAGTTACGCCTTGGGTACAGATACGCAGTATTTT. The encoded protein is CASSYALGTDTQYF.

The V and J genes are TRBV27 and TRBJ1-4; 8 nucleotides agree with TRBD1. V lost 0 bases and J lost 8; bases outside the gene matches: 5. Germline assignment: CDR1 MNHEY and CDR2 SMNVEV (reference sequence). The CDR3 contains 15 residues. CDR3 bases: TGTGCCAGCAGTTTATCCAGGACAGGGCTGGAAAAACTGTTTTTT. As protein: CASSLSRTGLEKLFF.

This rearrangement joins TRBV7-6 to TRBJ2-3; D not certain. Germline loops: CDR1 SGHVS, CDR2 FNYEAQ. V lost 0 bases, J lost 6 bases, and 13 bases lay in between. CDR3 length: 15 amino acids. CDR3 loop: CASSLAPPTADTQYF. CDR3 bases: TGTGCCAGCAGCTTAGCGCCCCCCACTGCGGATACGCAGTATTTT.

V usage is TRBV7-9 and J usage is TRBJ2-2; D unresolved. Between the trimmed V and J ends, which lost 5 bases and 5 bases, there was a span of 6 bases. The germline gives CDR1 SEHNR, CDR2 FQNEAQ (reference sequence). This CDR3 spans 12 amino acids. The CDR3 DNA reads TGTGCCAGCAGCCCTGCGACCGGGGAGCTGTTTTTT. Translating it yields CASSPATGELFF.

The chain recombines TRBV5-1 with TRBJ1-1, with D maybe TRBD1 (5 bases). The CDR3 contains 16 residues. Germline V gene data show CDR1 as SGHRS and CDR2 as YFSETQ. V was shortened by 1 base and J by 2 bases, with 15 bases between the two germline ends. The DNA for the CDR3 is TGCGCCAGCAGCTTGTCCAGGGAGCGTGGTAACACTGAAGCTTTCTTT. Translating it yields CASSLSRERGNTEAFF.

This chain uses TRBV5-1 with TRBJ2-1; 10 bases align to TRBD2. CDR3 length: 15 amino acids. Germline lookup yields CDR1 SGHRS and CDR2 YFSETQ. Trimming cost V 3 bases and J 2 bases; bases outside gene matches: 2. This chain's CDR3 is CASSSTSGPYNEQFF. The DNA of the CDR3 is TGCGCCAGCAGCTCGACTAGCGGGCCCTACAATGAGCAGTTCTTC.

This chain joins TRBV27 and TRBJ1-1, with D perhaps TRBD1 (6 bases). The V end was cut by 4 bases, the J end by 2 bases, with 14 bases between. CDR1 is MNHEY and CDR2 is SMNVEV in the germline V gene (reference sequence). The CDR3 extends over 15 amino acids. The DNA of the CDR3 is TGTGCCAGCAGTTATGGGGCAGGGGCAAACACTGAAGCTTTCTTT. Protein sequence: CASSYGAGANTEAFF.

Notes on this clone: Other DNA variants within this sample encode the same CDR3. J is TRBJ2-3 and V is TRBV27; possible D gene TRBD1, 6 bases. The V end was cut by 2 bases, the J end by 4 bases, with 7 bases between. The CDR3 is 13 amino acids. In germline, CDR1 is MNHEY, CDR2 SMNVEV (reference sequence). CDR3 nucleotides: TGTGCCAGCAGTTTAGAGGGGGCAGATACGCAGTATTTT. It yields the protein CASSLEGADTQYF.

The chain couples TRBV7-2 to TRBJ2-5; TRBD1 aligns across 7 bases. The CDR3 contains 16 residues. The J segment lost 2 bases and the V segment lost 1 base, leaving 7 bases of the junction unmatched. Germline V gene lookup returns CDR1 SGHTA and CDR2 FQGNSA. CDR3 loop: CASSLGAGDSQETQYF. CDR3 nucleotide sequence: TGTGCCAGCAGCTTAGGCGCCGGGGACAGTCAAGAGACCCAGTACTTC.